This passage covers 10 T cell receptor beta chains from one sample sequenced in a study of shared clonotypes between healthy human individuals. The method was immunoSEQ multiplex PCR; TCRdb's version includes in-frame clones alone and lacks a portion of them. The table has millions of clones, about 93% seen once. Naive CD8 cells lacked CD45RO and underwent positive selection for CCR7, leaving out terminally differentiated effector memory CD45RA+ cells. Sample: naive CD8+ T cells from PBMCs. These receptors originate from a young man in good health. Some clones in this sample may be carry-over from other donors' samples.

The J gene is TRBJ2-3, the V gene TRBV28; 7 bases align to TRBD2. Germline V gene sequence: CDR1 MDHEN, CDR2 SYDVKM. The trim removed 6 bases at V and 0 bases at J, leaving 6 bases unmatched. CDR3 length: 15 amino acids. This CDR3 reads CASRLLATSTDTQYF. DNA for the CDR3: TGTGCCAGCAGGCTACTAGCGACTAGCACAGATACGCAGTATTTT.

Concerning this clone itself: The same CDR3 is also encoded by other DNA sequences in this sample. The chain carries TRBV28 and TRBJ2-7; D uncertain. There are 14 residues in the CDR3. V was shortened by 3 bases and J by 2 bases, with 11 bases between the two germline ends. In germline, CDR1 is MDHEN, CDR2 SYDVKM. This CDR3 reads CASSFRGLTYEQYF. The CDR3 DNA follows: TGTGCCAGCAGTTTCCGCGGCCTAACCTACGAGCAGTACTTC.

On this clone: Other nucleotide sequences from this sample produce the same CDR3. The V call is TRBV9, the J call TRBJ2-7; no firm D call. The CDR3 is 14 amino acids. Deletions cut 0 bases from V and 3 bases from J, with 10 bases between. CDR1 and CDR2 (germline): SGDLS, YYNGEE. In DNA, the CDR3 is TGTGCCAGCAGCGTAGCTCCAGGCAACTACGAGCAGTACTTC. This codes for CASSVAPGNYEQYF.

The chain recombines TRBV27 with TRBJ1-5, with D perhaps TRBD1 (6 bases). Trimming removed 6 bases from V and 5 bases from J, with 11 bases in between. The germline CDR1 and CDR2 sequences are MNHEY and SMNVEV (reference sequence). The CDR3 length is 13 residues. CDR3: CASSQEGDQPQHF. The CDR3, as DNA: TGTGCCAGCAGCCAAGAGGGGGATCAGCCCCAGCATTTT.

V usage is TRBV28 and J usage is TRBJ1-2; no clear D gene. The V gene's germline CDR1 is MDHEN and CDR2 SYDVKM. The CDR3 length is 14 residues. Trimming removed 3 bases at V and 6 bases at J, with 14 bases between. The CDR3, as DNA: TGTGCCAGCAGTTTCGGGGTTAACGCGCATGGCTACACCTTC. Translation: CASSFGVNAHGYTF.

CDR3 sequence: CASSSGVYNEQFF. The CDR3 DNA is TGTGCCAGCAGTTCCGGGGTGTACAATGAGCAGTTCTTC. The V call is TRBV6-5, the J call TRBJ2-1, with D maybe TRBD2 (5 bases). CDR3 length: 13 residues. Trimming took off 4 bases at V and 4 bases at J, with 8 bases between the two ends. Germline-derived CDR1 and CDR2 are MNHEY and SVGAGI.

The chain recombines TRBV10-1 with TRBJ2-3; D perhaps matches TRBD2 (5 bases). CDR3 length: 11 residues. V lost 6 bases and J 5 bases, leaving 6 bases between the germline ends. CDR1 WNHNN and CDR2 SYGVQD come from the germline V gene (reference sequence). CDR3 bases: TGCGCCAGCAGCCGGGGAGATACGCAGTATTTT. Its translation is CASSRGDTQYF.

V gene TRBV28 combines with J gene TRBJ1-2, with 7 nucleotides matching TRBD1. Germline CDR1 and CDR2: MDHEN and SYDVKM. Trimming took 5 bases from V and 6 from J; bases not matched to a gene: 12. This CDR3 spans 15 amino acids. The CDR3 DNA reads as TGTGCCAGCAGTCCCTACAGGGGTTCAGGCGATGGCTACACCTTC. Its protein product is CASSPYRGSGDGYTF.

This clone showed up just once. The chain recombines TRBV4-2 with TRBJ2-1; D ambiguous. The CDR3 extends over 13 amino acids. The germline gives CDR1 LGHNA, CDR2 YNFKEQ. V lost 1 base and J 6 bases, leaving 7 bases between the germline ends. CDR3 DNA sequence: TGTGCCAGCAGCCAAGGCCCCTCCAATGAGCAGTTCTTC. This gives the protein CASSQGPSNEQFF.

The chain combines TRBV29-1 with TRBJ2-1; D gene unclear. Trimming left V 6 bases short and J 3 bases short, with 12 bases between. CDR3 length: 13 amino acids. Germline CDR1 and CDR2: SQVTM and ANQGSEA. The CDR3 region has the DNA TGCAGCGTCGCATCCGTGTTCTACAATGAGCAGTTCTTC. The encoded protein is CSVASVFYNEQFF.